This T cell receptor beta chain was retrieved from a study of T-cell reconstitution after alpha-beta-depleted transplantation in children. Unique molecular identifiers were incorporated during preparation of the TCRbeta library. TCRdb re-called the PCR reads with MiXCR, one entry per CDR3 protein. Of about 250,000 distinct CDR3 sequences in the sample, more than 20% were seen once. Points from the study as a whole: About two months after transplant, alpha-beta T cells reportedly came from several hundred expanded graft clones. When one year had passed after transplant, most T-cell counts and diversity came from newly produced T cells. High day-60 TCRbeta diversity in some patients came from surviving recipient T cells and thymic progenitors.

V lost 5 bases to trimming and J lost 0 bases, with 13 bases between them. The CDR3 is 15 residues long. Germline V gives CDR1 SGHAT, CDR2 FQNNGV. Only a few counts were recorded for this clonotype. Its antigen is currently unknown. The input for sequencing was PBMCs, mostly from graft donor cells, taken 360 days after TCRalphabeta/CD19-depleted stem cell transplant. The receptor was isolated from a female patient aged 2-10 years who had a stem cell transplant for congenital amegakaryocytic thrombocytopenia, so the T cells may come from the graft donor. This sequence joins TRBV11-2 and TRBJ2-5; D not resolved. CDR3 protein: CASSLRPTNQETQYF. The CDR3 DNA reads as TGTGCCAGCAGCCTCCGTCCTACCAACCAAGAGACCCAGTACTTC.